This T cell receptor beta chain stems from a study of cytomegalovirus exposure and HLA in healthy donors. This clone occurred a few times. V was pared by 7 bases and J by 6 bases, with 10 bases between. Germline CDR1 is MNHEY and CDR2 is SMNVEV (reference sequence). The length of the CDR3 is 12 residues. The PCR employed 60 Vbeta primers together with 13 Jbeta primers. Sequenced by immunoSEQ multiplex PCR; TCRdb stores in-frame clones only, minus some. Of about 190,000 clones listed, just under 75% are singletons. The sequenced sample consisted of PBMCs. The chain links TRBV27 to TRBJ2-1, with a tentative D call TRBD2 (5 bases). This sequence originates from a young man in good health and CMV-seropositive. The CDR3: CASKRTGNEQFF. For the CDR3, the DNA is TGTGCCAGCAAGCGGACGGGCAATGAGCAGTTCTTC.